The 22 T cell receptor beta chains below come from one sample, sequenced in a study of blood T cell repertoires in COVID-19. Profiling relied on immunoSEQ multiplex PCR, and the TCRdb table lists in-frame clones only, not all of them. The profile covers 200,000 to 250,000 clones, with around nine tenths appearing a single time and 3% to 4% taken by the ten largest. What was sequenced was PBMCs or T cells enriched from blood (not recorded which). These receptors all come from a woman aged 30 to 39 who had been exposed to COVID-19.

J is TRBJ1-1 and V is TRBV6-5; maybe TRBD1 (6 bases). Germline CDR1 reads MNHEY; CDR2 reads SVGAGI. The CDR3 totals 13 residues. V lost 7 bases and J lost 5, with 14 bases in between. CDR3 coding DNA: TGTGCCAGCAACAAGGGGGTAAGGACTGAAGCTTTCTTT. It yields the protein CASNKGVRTEAFF.

This clone was recorded many times. The chain recombines TRBV5-1 with TRBJ1-4, with 7 bases identical to TRBD1. The CDR3 covers 15 residues. Losses at the gene ends were 3 bases for V and 8 bases for J; bases not matched to a gene: 10. CDR1 and CDR2 (germline): SGHRS, YFSETQ. The CDR3 here is CASSSMGQRGEKLFF. Here the CDR3 DNA reads TGCGCCAGCAGCTCCATGGGACAGAGAGGAGAAAAACTGTTTTTT.

The rearrangement links TRBV15 to TRBJ1-3; D may be TRBD1 (6 bases). Germline V CDR1 and CDR2: LNHNV, YYDKDF (reference sequence). V lost 2 bases and J 7 bases, leaving 18 bases between the germline ends. The CDR3 covers 16 residues. CDR3 bases: TGTGCCACCAGCAGAAGGATTACAGGGATTAGTAACACCATATATTTT. Its protein product is CATSRRITGISNTIYF. Together with reference TRBV15 and TRBJ1-3, the CDR3 gives the full variable domain: DAMVIQNPRYQVTQFGKPVTLSCSQTLNHNVMYWYQQKSSQAPKLLFHYYDKDFNNEADTPDNFQSRRPNTSFCFLDIRSPGLGDTAMYLCATSRRITGISNTIYFGEGSWLTVV.

CDR3 loop: CASSLGTSYNEQFF. The CDR3 DNA is TGTGCCAGCAGTTTAGGGACTAGCTACAATGAGCAGTTCTTC. The chain joins TRBV27 to TRBJ2-1; 8 bases fit TRBD2. Germline V gene sequence: CDR1 MNHEY, CDR2 SMNVEV (reference sequence). The CDR3 runs to 14 residues. Germline trimming cut 2 bases from V and 3 bases from J; bases unmatched to any gene: 0.

The chain has TRBV7-9 and TRBJ1-6; 7 bases map to TRBD1. Germline V gene lookup returns CDR1 SEHNR and CDR2 FQNEAQ (reference sequence). V was pared by 1 base and J by 8 bases, with 5 bases of the junction left unmatched. The CDR3 is 15 amino acids. The CDR3 loop reads CASSLVGTADSPLHF. CDR3 in DNA: TGTGCCAGCAGCTTAGTAGGGACAGCCGATTCACCCCTCCACTTT.

This sequence joins TRBV7-6 and TRBJ2-3; D perhaps matches TRBD2 (7 bases). Germline CDR1 SGHVS, CDR2 FNYEAQ. V was clipped by 4 bases and J by 2 bases, with 25 bases between them. CDR3 length: 19 amino acids. The CDR3 here is CASSSVIPRGAGPTDTQYF. The CDR3 bases are TGTGCCAGCAGCTCGGTAATCCCCAGGGGAGCGGGACCCACAGATACGCAGTATTTT.

This clone came up once. V is TRBV18 and J is TRBJ1-5, with a weak D call TRBD1 (6 bases). V was pared by 2 bases and J by 7 bases, with 15 bases between. The germline V gene has CDR1 KGHSH and CDR2 LQKENI. The CDR3 is 15 amino acids. DNA for the CDR3: TGTGCCAGCTCACCAGGGGCAGGGGTAGGGCAGCCCCAGCATTTT. It specifies CASSPGAGVGQPQHF. Variable domain in full (rest from reference TRBV18 and TRBJ1-5): NAGVMQNPRHLVRRRGQEARLRCSPMKGHSHVYWYRQLPEEGLKFMVYLQKENIIDESGMPKERFSAEFPKEGPSILRIQQVVRGDSAAYFCASSPGAGVGQPQHFGDGTRLSIL.

This chain joins TRBV19 and TRBJ1-3, with 7 bases matching TRBD1. This CDR3 comprises 19 residues. The germline gives CDR1 LNHDA, CDR2 SQIVND (reference sequence). V shed 5 bases, J shed 0 bases, and the junction held 16 bases outside the gene matches. The CDR3 loop is CASSPGTVISFVSGNTIYF. The CDR3 bases are TGTGCCAGTAGTCCCGGGACAGTGATTTCCTTCGTCTCTGGAAACACCATATATTTT.

CDR3 in DNA: TGTGCCAGCAGCTTGGGGGCAGGGGATAATTCACCCCTCCACTTT. Protein product: CASSLGAGDNSPLHF. The V call is TRBV5-6, the J call TRBJ1-6, with D possibly TRBD1 on 6 matching bases. CDR3 length: 15 amino acids. Germline CDR1 and CDR2: SGHDT and YYEEEE. V was pared by 0 bases and J by 5 bases, with 9 bases between.

The chain combines TRBV28 with TRBJ1-2, with D hard to call. V was trimmed by 3 bases and J by 4 bases, leaving 12 bases between them. Germline values: CDR1 MDHEN, CDR2 SYDVKM. This CDR3 comprises 14 residues. The CDR3 is CASSLSSAGYGYTF. The CDR3 DNA is TGTGCCAGCAGTTTGTCTTCCGCAGGCTATGGCTACACCTTC.

This clone has a handful of counts. V is TRBV18 and J is TRBJ1-2; 10 bases are shared with TRBD1. V trimming: 5 bases; J trimming: 4 bases; junction bases outside the gene matches: 4. Looked up from germline, CDR1 is KGHSH and CDR2 is LQKENI. The CDR3 covers 14 residues. In DNA form, the CDR3 reads TGTGCCAGCTCAGAGACAGGGGGCAGCTATGGCTACACCTTC. Its translation: CASSETGGSYGYTF. Looking up the rest from reference TRBV18 and TRBJ1-2 gives the full variable domain: NAGVMQNPRHLVRRRGQEARLRCSPMKGHSHVYWYRQLPEEGLKFMVYLQKENIIDESGMPKERFSAEFPKEGPSILRIQQVVRGDSAAYFCASSETGGSYGYTFGSGTRLTVV.

The chain employs TRBV6-1 and TRBJ2-1; a weak D match, TRBD2 (6 bases). The CDR3 contains 15 residues. Germline lookup yields CDR1 MNHNS and CDR2 SASEGT. V lost 3 bases, J lost 2 bases, and 11 bases lay in between. The CDR3 loop is CASSEGRGPYNEQFF. CDR3 sequence (DNA): TGTGCCAGCAGTGAGGGGCGGGGACCCTACAATGAGCAGTTCTTC.

V is TRBV6-5 and J is TRBJ2-6; D possibly corresponds to TRBD1 (6 bases). Trimming removed 4 bases from V and 4 bases from J, with 8 bases in between. Germline V gene sequence: CDR1 MNHEY, CDR2 SVGAGI. CDR3 length equals 14 residues. CDR3 residues: CASSLGTGANVLTF. The CDR3 DNA reads TGTGCCAGCAGTTTAGGGACAGGGGCCAACGTCCTGACTTTC.

The chain recombines TRBV4-1 with TRBJ1-4; D possibly corresponds to TRBD1 (5 bases). V shed 0 bases and J shed 5 bases, with 13 bases lying between them. The germline gives CDR1 MGHRA, CDR2 YSYEKL. The CDR3 extends over 16 amino acids. For the CDR3, the DNA is TGCGCCAGCAGCCAAGAACAGGTCGGAGGGAATGAAAAACTGTTTTTT. It yields the protein CASSQEQVGGNEKLFF.

In this sample, this clone turned up once. The chain has TRBV15 and TRBJ2-1; a possible D gene is TRBD1 (5 bases). This CDR3 has 17 residues. Deletions cut 0 bases from V and 2 bases from J, with 14 bases between. Germline lookup yields CDR1 LNHNV and CDR2 YYDKDF (reference sequence). The CDR3 DNA follows: TGTGCCACCAGCAGAGATCGCCAGGGATTAGCCTACAATGAGCAGTTCTTC. Its protein product is CATSRDRQGLAYNEQFF.

J is TRBJ2-7 and V is TRBV30; weak D call: TRBD1 (5 bases). The length of the CDR3 is 14 residues. In germline, CDR1 is GTSNPN, CDR2 SVGIG (reference sequence). V gave up 3 bases and J gave up 4 bases, with 16 bases separating them. The CDR3 here is CAWRNPRYRYEQYF. CDR3 nucleotide sequence: TGTGCCTGGAGGAATCCCCGGTACAGGTACGAGCAGTACTTC. The whole variable domain, remainder taken from reference TRBV30 and TRBJ2-7, is SQTIHQWPATLVQPVGSPLSLECTVEGTSNPNLYWYRQAAGRGLQLLFYSVGIGQISSEVPQNLSASRPQDRQFILSSKKLLLSDSGFYLCAWRNPRYRYEQYFGPGTRLTVT.

This chain joins TRBV7-8 and TRBJ1-6, with D tentatively TRBD1 (6 bases). The germline V gene has CDR1 SGHVS and CDR2 FQNEAQ. This CDR3 is built from 15 residues. Trimming stripped 5 bases from V and 7 bases from J, with 15 bases between. CDR3 sequence: CASSRNRDTNSPLHF. The CDR3 nucleotides are TGTGCCAGCAGCCGAAACCGGGACACAAATTCACCCCTCCACTTT.

This clone was seen more than once but under ten times. The chain joins TRBV3-1 (or the pseudogene TRBV3-2) to TRBJ1-6; D perhaps matches TRBD1 (6 bases). The CDR3 covers 15 residues. Germline values: CDR1 LGHDT, CDR2 YNNKEL (reference sequence). V gave up 1 base and J gave up 3 bases, with 7 bases separating them. The CDR3 spells CASSQVDSYNSPLHF. Here the CDR3 DNA reads TGTGCCAGCAGCCAAGTGGACAGCTATAATTCACCCCTCCACTTT.

V usage is TRBV7-9 and J usage is TRBJ2-6; D call uncertain. V shed 3 bases and J shed 2 bases, with 8 bases lying between them. From germline, CDR1 is SEHNR and CDR2 FQNEAQ (reference sequence). CDR3 length: 15 amino acids. The CDR3 reads CASSFRVAGANVLTF. The CDR3 DNA reads TGTGCCAGCAGCTTTCGGGTGGCTGGGGCCAACGTCCTGACTTTC.

The chain carries TRBV11-3 and TRBJ2-7, with 7 positions matching TRBD1. Germline assignment: CDR1 SGHNT and CDR2 YENEEA. J lost 7 bases, V lost 1 base, and 7 bases had no gene match. The CDR3 extends over 14 amino acids. In DNA form, the CDR3 reads TGTGCCAGCAGCTTAGGGACAGGCTCGGGAGAGCAGTACTTC. Translated: CASSLGTGSGEQYF.

This clone was found once. The gene calls are TRBV29-1 and TRBJ2-3, with TRBD2 matching over 7 bases. The germline V gene encodes CDR1 SQVTM and CDR2 ANQGSEA. J was trimmed by 1 base and V by 2 bases; bases with no gene match: 9. The CDR3 contains 16 residues. CDR3 in amino acids: CSVEPFPSGGTDTQYF. The CDR3, as DNA: TGCAGCGTTGAACCCTTCCCCAGCGGGGGCACAGATACGCAGTATTTT.

J is TRBJ2-3 and V is TRBV7-3; the D gene is possibly TRBD2 (5 bases). Trimming stripped 1 base from V and 0 bases from J, with 5 bases between. Germline V gene lookup returns CDR1 SGHTA and CDR2 FQGTGA. There are 14 residues in the CDR3. CDR3 coding DNA: TGTGCCAGCAGCTTAAGGACTAGCACAGATACGCAGTATTTT. Amino acids: CASSLRTSTDTQYF.